The clone carrying this T cell receptor beta chain was found many times. The antigen remains undetermined. Out of less than 12 ml of fresh peripheral blood came the PBMCs. This specimen comes from a study of T cells in Graves' hyperthyroidism and ophthalmopathy. Study-level points and caveats: Within blood appeared most thyroid clonotypes that had expanded above 0.001.

The V and J ends lost 5 bases and 6 bases respectively, with 23 bases between them. Germline CDR1 and CDR2: DFQATT and SNEGSKA (reference sequence). The CDR3 covers 15 residues. Researchers took RNA transcripts and amplified the TCR beta CDR3 regions from them. When the TCR CDR3 underwent first-round RT-PCR, the HTBI primer set was used. TCRdb fed the multiplex PCR reads into MiXCR, producing one record per CDR3 protein. The table includes about 350,000 distinct CDR3 sequences, around 15% detected once. V usage is TRBV20-1 and J usage is TRBJ2-7; D tentatively reads TRBD1 or TRBD2 (6 bases each). The material sequenced was blood. This TCR came from a woman between 55 and 75 years old with Graves' ophthalmopathy. As DNA, the CDR3 is TGCAGTGCTGAGAACCCCCGGGGGCGTCAGAGCGAGCAGTACTTC. Encoded protein: CSAENPRGRQSEQYF.